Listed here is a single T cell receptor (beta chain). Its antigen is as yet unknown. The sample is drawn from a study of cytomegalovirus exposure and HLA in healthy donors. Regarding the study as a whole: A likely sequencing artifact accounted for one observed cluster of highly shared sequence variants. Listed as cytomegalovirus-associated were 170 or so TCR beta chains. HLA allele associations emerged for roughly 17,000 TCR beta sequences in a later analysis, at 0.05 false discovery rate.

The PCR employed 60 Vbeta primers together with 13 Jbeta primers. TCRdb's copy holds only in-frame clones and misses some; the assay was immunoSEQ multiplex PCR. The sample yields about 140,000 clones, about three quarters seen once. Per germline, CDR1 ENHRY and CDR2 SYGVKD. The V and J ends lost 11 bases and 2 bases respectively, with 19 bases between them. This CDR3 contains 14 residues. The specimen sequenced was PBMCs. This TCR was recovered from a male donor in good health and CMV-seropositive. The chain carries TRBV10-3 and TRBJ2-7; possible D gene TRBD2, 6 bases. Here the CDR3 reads CAVRSGTVPYEQYF. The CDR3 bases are TGTGCCGTAAGGTCCGGGACTGTCCCCTACGAGCAGTACTTC.